This T cell receptor beta chain was recorded in a study of human T cells and chemical hapten exposure. As for the study in general: Per-sample TCR yield variability stemmed mainly from small pooled library volume differences.

The V gene lost 2 bases and the J gene lost 4 bases, with 9 bases spanning the gap. Per germline, CDR1 SGHTA and CDR2 FQGNSA. The CDR3 has 13 amino acids. What the library attached to individual cDNA molecules were unique molecular identifiers. TCRdb re-called the 5' RACE reads with MiXCR, one entry per CDR3 protein. Of approximately 140,000 distinct CDR3 sequences detected, over 3.5% appear once; the ten largest clones hold over 1.1%. This clonotype was counted at least ten times. Whole blood that had not been fractionated was the source of extracted total RNA. The chain couples TRBV7-2 to TRBJ2-7, with D possibly being TRBD2 (5 bases). The receptor's source is a female donor in good health. The CDR3 loop is CASSLFGGYEQYF. CDR3 in DNA: TGTGCCAGCAGCTTATTCGGCGGGTACGAGCAGTACTTC.